Listed below are T cell receptor beta chains from one sample, sequenced in a study of spatial heterogeneity in lung cancer. TCRdb re-called the 5' RACE reads with MiXCR, one entry per CDR3 protein. In the table there are approximately 9,400 distinct CDR3 sequences, roughly 10% of which are singletons. The sample in question was lung tumor tissue, obtained at surgery. All receptors derive from a female donor with early-stage non-small cell lung cancer. Each CDR3 is given with its conserved first and last residue. Fields, in order: D gene, clone size, V gene, J gene, CDR3 DNA, CDR3 protein. A D gene is named only where the DNA matches it firmly. Not every row has a clone size; where given, it reads once, few, many or a size class.

D: .
size: .
V: TRBV29-1
J: TRBJ2-3
DNA: TGCAGCGTTGACCAGCGCGGGTACACAGATACGCAGTATTTT
CDR3: CSVDQRGYTDTQYF

D: .
size: many
V: TRBV5-5
J: TRBJ2-5
DNA: TGTGCCAGCAGCTTGGCCTATGCGACCCCCGTTTACCAAGAGACCCAGTACTTC
CDR3: CASSLAYATPVYQETQYF

D: .
size: medium-sized
V: TRBV28
J: TRBJ1-2
DNA: TGTGCCAGCAGTGGCCAGGACACGCCTTATGGCTACACCTTC
CDR3: CASSGQDTPYGYTF

D: TRBD1
size: medium-sized
V: TRBV18
J: TRBJ2-1
DNA: TGTGCCAGCTCACCACTAGTGAGGGGGCGATCCAATGAGCAGTTCTTC
CDR3: CASSPLVRGRSNEQFF

D: TRBD2
size: medium-sized
V: TRBV9
J: TRBJ2-1
DNA: TGTGCCAGCAGCGTAGGGTCTAGCGGGAGCACCAATGAGCAGTTCTTC
CDR3: CASSVGSSGSTNEQFF

D: .
size: .
V: TRBV30
J: TRBJ2-2
DNA: .
CDR3: CAWTVTNTGELFFF

D: TRBD1
size: .
V: TRBV4-3
J: TRBJ1-2
DNA: TGCGCCAGCAGCCAAGTCTTACAGGGGCTACGGAGTGGGGCTCGCTATGGCTACACCTTC
CDR3: CASSQVLQGLRSGARYGYTF

D: TRBD1
size: many
V: TRBV7-9
J: TRBJ1-2
DNA: TGTGCCAGCAGCTTAAGGGGGGACAGGGCCCCAGCAAGGTTC
CDR3: CASSLRGDRAPARF

D: .
size: many
V: TRBV7-2
J: TRBJ1-1
DNA: TGTGCCAGCAGCCCAGGGTGGACTGAAGCTTTCTTT
CDR3: CASSPGWTEAFF

D: TRBD1
size: once
V: TRBV29-1
J: TRBJ2-2
DNA: TGCAGCGTCCGACAGGGATCGAACACCGGGGAGCTGTTTTTT
CDR3: CSVRQGSNTGELFF

D: TRBD1
size: many
V: TRBV18
J: TRBJ1-2
DNA: TGTGCCAGCTCTGTCCTTCAGGGGGCGCCTTCCTATGGCTACACCTTC
CDR3: CASSVLQGAPSYGYTF

D: .
size: .
V: TRBV4-2
J: TRBJ2-1
DNA: TGTGCCAGCAGCCCCTCACGGGGACTGAGCTCCTACAATGAGCAGTTCTTC
CDR3: CASSPSRGLSSYNEQFF

D: .
size: medium-sized
V: TRBV11-2
J: TRBJ2-3
DNA: TGTGCCAGCAGCCTCAGGGTTACGACAGATACGCAGTATTTT
CDR3: CASSLRVTTDTQYF

D: .
size: few
V: TRBV29-1
J: TRBJ2-7
DNA: TGCAGCGTTGTACCAGCTGCCTCAGAGCAGTACTTC
CDR3: CSVVPAASEQYF

D: TRBD1
size: many
V: TRBV23-1
J: TRBJ2-7
DNA: TGCGCCAGCAGTCGTTTAAACCTCGGGACAGGGCGCTACGAGCAGTACTTC
CDR3: CASSRLNLGTGRYEQYF

D: TRBD2
size: .
V: TRBV7-2
J: TRBJ2-1
DNA: TGTGCCAGCTGTATTGGCGGGAGTAGTAACAATGAGCAGTTCTTC
CDR3: CASCIGGSSNNEQFF

D: .
size: many
V: TRBV7-6
J: TRBJ2-5
DNA: TGTGCCAGCAGCCCCCTTCAGACTAGTGTAAAGACCCAGTACTTC
CDR3: CASSPLQTSVKTQYF

D: .
size: .
V: TRBV10-3
J: TRBJ1-6
DNA: TGTGCCACTACCGACGGGACAAATTCACCCCTCCACTTT
CDR3: CATTDGTNSPLHF

D: .
size: medium-sized
V: TRBV5-1
J: TRBJ2-3
DNA: TGCGCCAGCAGCTTGGCCCAGGGCGGCCCAGATACGCAGTATTTT
CDR3: CASSLAQGGPDTQYF

D: .
size: .
V: TRBV7-9
J: TRBJ1-3
DNA: TGTGCCAGCAGCTCTCCGGGAATCGGAAACACCATATATTTT
CDR3: CASSSPGIGNTIYF

D: TRBD2
size: medium-sized
V: TRBV6-5
J: TRBJ2-3
DNA: TGTGCCAGCAGTCTTAGCGGGAGTGGCACAGATACGCAGTATTTT
CDR3: CASSLSGSGTDTQYF

D: .
size: .
V: TRBV2
J: TRBJ2-3
DNA: TGTGCCAGCAGCAAGGACTACGCAGATACGCAGTATTTT
CDR3: CASSKDYADTQYF

D: TRBD1
size: many
V: TRBV2
J: TRBJ2-3
DNA: TGTGCCAGCAGACGGGACAGGCGGAGCACAGATACGCAGTATTTT
CDR3: CASRRDRRSTDTQYF

D: .
size: medium-sized
V: TRBV5-4
J: TRBJ2-5
DNA: TGTGCCAGCAGCTTGGCACAGGTACAAGAGACCCAGTACTTC
CDR3: CASSLAQVQETQYF

D: .
size: few
V: TRBV6-5
J: TRBJ2-1
DNA: TGTGCCAGCAGCCTCCGCAGCCCTTCCTACAATGAGCAGTTCTTC
CDR3: CASSLRSPSYNEQFF

D: TRBD2
size: many
V: TRBV12-3/TRBV12-4
J: TRBJ2-3
DNA: TGTGCCAGCAGTGCCGGGACTAGCGGGGATACGCAGTATTTT
CDR3: CASSAGTSGDTQYF

D: TRBD2
size: .
V: TRBV11-3
J: TRBJ2-2
DNA: TGTGCCAGCAGCTTCAGCGGGGCCCACACCGGGGAGCTGTTTTTT
CDR3: CASSFSGAHTGELFF

D: TRBD1
size: few
V: TRBV7-2
J: TRBJ2-1
DNA: TGTGCCAGCAGCCCTAGACAGGGGGCTAGTGGGCAGTTCTTC
CDR3: CASSPRQGASGQFF

D: TRBD2
size: few
V: TRBV4-1
J: TRBJ2-3
DNA: TGCGCCAGCAGCCAGGGACTAGCAGATACGCAGTATTTT
CDR3: CASSQGLADTQYF

D: .
size: many
V: TRBV6-5
J: TRBJ2-5
DNA: TGTGCCAGCAGTTTCGGTCTGGAGACCCAGTACTTC
CDR3: CASSFGLETQYF

D: .
size: .
V: TRBV20-1
J: TRBJ2-3
DNA: TGCAGTGCCGCGCCTCTACAGGGATCTAGCACAGATACGCAGTATTTT
CDR3: CSAAPLQGSSTDTQYF

D: .
size: medium-sized
V: TRBV7-7
J: TRBJ2-3
DNA: TGTGCTAGCAGCTTAGACAACACAGATACGCAGTATTTT
CDR3: CASSLDNTDTQYF